These 16 T cell receptor beta chains were all obtained from the same sample, sequenced in a study of blood T cell repertoires in COVID-19. Method: immunoSEQ multiplex PCR; TCRdb's copy keeps in-frame clones and lacks some. The sample records 300,000 to 350,000 clones, 65% to 90% being singletons. The material sequenced was PBMCs or T cells enriched from blood (not recorded which). These TCRs come from a woman between 35 and 50 years old with acute COVID-19.

The rearrangement uses TRBV7-8 and TRBJ2-5; D unresolved. The CDR3 spans 13 residues. The germline V gene has CDR1 SGHVS and CDR2 FQNEAQ. Trimming took 1 base from V and 8 from J, leaving 11 bases between them. For the CDR3, the DNA is TGTGCCAGCAGCTTAGGTGCGAGCCCAACCCAGTACTTC. Amino acid sequence: CASSLGASPTQYF.

The table lists this clone with a few counts. The J gene is TRBJ2-1, the V gene TRBV6-2 or TRBV6-3; 10 nucleotides match TRBD2. Germline V gene sequence: CDR1 MNHEY, CDR2 SVGEGT. The CDR3 sequence is 15 residues long. With V trimmed by 5 bases and J by 4 bases, 5 bases remained unmatched. The CDR3 coding sequence is TGTGCCAGCAGTAGCATAGCGGGGGGTTACAATGAGCAGTTCTTC. Residues: CASSSIAGGYNEQFF.

The V gene is TRBV5-4, the J gene TRBJ2-5; the match to TRBD2 covers 12 bases. Germline V lookup: CDR1 SGHNT, CDR2 YYREEE (reference sequence). V was clipped by 2 bases and J by 1 base; unmatched bases: 3. This CDR3 region has 16 residues. The CDR3 DNA is TGTGCCAGCAGCTTAGGACTAGCGGGGCTCCAAGAGACCCAGTACTTC. Its translation is CASSLGLAGLQETQYF.

This rearrangement joins TRBV5-1 to TRBJ1-5, with D perhaps TRBD1 (6 bases). This CDR3 comprises 15 residues. Trimming pared 4 bases from V and 0 bases from J, leaving 11 bases between. The germline gives CDR1 SGHRS, CDR2 YFSETQ. This CDR3 is CASSPGAYSNQPQHF. As DNA, the CDR3 is TGCGCCAGCAGCCCAGGGGCATATAGCAATCAGCCCCAGCATTTT.

This clone was recorded only once. A read error may produce the germline difference seen at one junction end. The chain combines TRBV5-1 with TRBJ1-1; D is unresolved. The CDR3 covers 14 residues. Germline V gene sequence: CDR1 SGHRS, CDR2 YFSETQ. The DNA for the CDR3 is TGCGCCACCAGCTCCTCCGGGGTGCACACTGAAGCTTTCTTT. It translates to CATSSSGVHTEAFF.

Only a few counts were recorded for this clone. V gene TRBV14 combines with J gene TRBJ1-1; D is ambiguous. CDR1 is SGHDN and CDR2 is FVKESK in the germline V gene. The CDR3 is 13 residues long. V gave up 7 bases and J gave up 7 bases, with 16 bases separating them. The CDR3 is CASTRSGHSEAFF. The CDR3 DNA reads TGTGCCAGCACCCGAAGTGGGCACAGTGAAGCTTTCTTT. The complete variable domain, with remaining parts taken from reference TRBV14 and TRBJ1-1, reads EAGVTQFPSHSVIEKGQTVTLRCDPISGHDNLYWYRRVMGKEIKFLLHFVKESKQDESGMPNNRFLAERTGGTYSTLKVQPAELEDSGVYFCASTRSGHSEAFFGQGTRLTVV.

The chain employs TRBV18 and TRBJ2-7; D remains ambiguous. Trimming cost V 4 bases and J 0 bases, with 7 bases left between them. The CDR3 length is 13 residues. Germline CDR1 is KGHSH and CDR2 is LQKENI. The CDR3 here is CASSLVSSYEQYF. As DNA, the CDR3 is TGTGCCAGCTCACTCGTCAGCTCCTACGAGCAGTACTTC. Based on the CDR3 plus reference TRBV18 and TRBJ2-7, the full variable domain is NAGVMQNPRHLVRRRGQEARLRCSPMKGHSHVYWYRQLPEEGLKFMVYLQKENIIDESGMPKERFSAEFPKEGPSILRIQQVVRGDSAAYFCASSLVSSYEQYFGPGTRLTVT.

This clone is a singleton in its sample. The chain joins TRBV6-4 to TRBJ2-5, with D uncertain. The germline CDR1 and CDR2 sequences are MRHNA and SNTAGT. With 5 bases removed from V and 5 bases from J, the gap between germline ends came to 12 bases. CDR3 length: 13 amino acids. This CDR3 is CASSPTAGETQYF. CDR3 DNA: TGTGCCAGCAGTCCGACGGCCGGGGAGACCCAGTACTTC.

This clone was observed a few times. This sequence joins TRBV28 and TRBJ1-6; a possible D gene is TRBD1 (6 bases). The CDR3 spans 13 residues. V was pared by 8 bases and J by 7 bases, with 12 bases between. CDR1 and CDR2 from the germline V gene are MDHEN and SYDVKM. CDR3 in amino acids: CASSYRENSPLHF. In nucleotides, the CDR3 is TGTGCCAGCTCGTACAGGGAGAATTCACCCCTCCACTTT.

The chain recombines TRBV27 with TRBJ2-7; D is uncertain. Per germline, CDR1 MNHEY and CDR2 SMNVEV (reference sequence). The CDR3 contains 15 residues. V lost 4 bases to trimming and J lost 0 bases, with 13 bases between them. DNA for the CDR3: TGTGCCAGCAGTTCCCCCCGAGCAGGCTCCTACGAGCAGTACTTC. Translating it yields CASSSPRAGSYEQYF.

The genes are TRBV28 and TRBJ1-5; 11 bases fit TRBD1. The germline gives CDR1 MDHEN, CDR2 SYDVKM. This CDR3 is built from 16 residues. V shed 5 bases and J 5 bases; nucleotides not matched to a gene: 8. The CDR3 DNA reads as TGTGCCAGCAGTCCGCCGGGACAGGGGGTGGATCAGCCCCAGCATTTT. Translated, it gives CASSPPGQGVDQPQHF.

The V and J genes are TRBV3-1 (or the pseudogene TRBV3-2) and TRBJ1-2, with a possible D match to TRBD1 (5 bases). The V gene lost 3 bases and the J gene lost 6 bases, with 23 bases spanning the gap. From germline, CDR1 is LGHDT and CDR2 YNNKEL (reference sequence). This CDR3 spans 17 amino acids. Written as DNA, the CDR3 is TGTGCCAGCAGCCATTACGCGGGGGGGAGTGCCGCCGATGGCTACACCTTC. Translation: CASSHYAGGSAADGYTF.

This chain connects TRBV7-3 to TRBJ2-3; TRBD2 aligns across 8 bases. Germline CDR1 and CDR2: SGHTA and FQGTGA. The V segment lost 1 base and the J segment 5 bases; nucleotides outside the gene matches: 11. The CDR3 is 17 residues long. In DNA, the CDR3 is TGTGCCAGCAGCTTAAATCGTCCGGGACTAGTTGGAGATACGCAGTATTTT. Its protein product is CASSLNRPGLVGDTQYF. Variable domain in full (rest from reference TRBV7-3 and TRBJ2-3): GAGVSQTPSNKVTEKGKYVELRCDPISGHTALYWYRQSLGQGPEFLIYFQGTGAADDSGLPNDRFFAVRPEGSVSTLKIQRTERGDSAVYLCASSLNRPGLVGDTQYFGPGTRLTVL.

This rearrangement joins TRBV2 to TRBJ1-3, with D uncertain. V was pared by 3 bases and J by 9 bases, with 15 bases between. The germline V gene has CDR1 SNHLY and CDR2 FYNNEI. There are 14 residues in the CDR3. CDR3 DNA: TGTGCCAGCAGTGAGGGCCTTACAGTGAGCACCATATATTTT. This encodes CASSEGLTVSTIYF. Based on the CDR3 plus reference TRBV2 and TRBJ1-3, the full variable domain is EPEVTQTPSHQVTQMGQEVILRCVPISNHLYFYWYRQILGQKVEFLVSFYNNEISEKSEIFDDQFSVERPDGSNFTLKIRSTKLEDSAMYFCASSEGLTVSTIYFGEGSWLTVV.

Turning to this clone: The germline gene is not matched at one end of the junction; a read error may be the cause. The V gene is TRBV11-3, the J gene TRBJ1-1, with D maybe TRBD1 (5 bases). The germline V gene has CDR1 SGHNT and CDR2 YENEEA. The CDR3 runs 12 residues. The CDR3 reads CASSLEGLEAFF. DNA of the CDR3: TGTGCCAGCAGCCTAGAGGGACTTGAAGCTTTCTTT. The complete variable domain, with remaining parts taken from reference TRBV11-3 and TRBJ1-1, reads EAGVVQSPRYKIIEKKQPVAFWCNPISGHNTLYWYLQNLGQGPELLIRYENEEAVDDSQLPKDRFSAERLKGVDSTLKIQPAELGDSAVYLCASSLEGLEAFFGQGTRLTVV.

The genes are TRBV7-2 and TRBJ1-6; 7 positions agree with TRBD1. The CDR3 extends over 14 amino acids. V lost 3 bases and J lost 8; bases outside the gene matches: 4. CDR1 SGHTA and CDR2 FQGNSA come from the germline V gene. This CDR3 reads CASSFGTGDSPLHF. CDR3 sequence (DNA): TGTGCCAGCAGCTTCGGTACAGGGGATTCACCCCTCCACTTT. Combining the CDR3 with reference TRBV7-2 and TRBJ1-6 gives the whole variable domain GAGVSQSPSNKVTEKGKDVELRCDPISGHTALYWYRQSLGQGLEFLIYFQGNSAPDKSGLPSDRFSAERTGGSVSTLTIQRTQQEDSAVYLCASSFGTGDSPLHFGNGTRLTVT.